Presented here are 16 T cell receptor beta chains from one specimen sequenced in a study of shared clonotypes between healthy human individuals. Clones were read by immunoSEQ multiplex PCR, and TCRdb kept only the in-frame ones, dropping some. The repertoire holds roughly 2.1 million clones, with about 92% as singletons. It was CD45RO-negative cells, positively selected for CCR7, that made up naive CD8 cells, with terminally differentiated effector memory CD45RA+ cells excluded. Sequencing was done on a sample of naive CD8+ T cells from PBMCs. All receptors come from a man between 18 and 29 years old in good health. Some clones in this sample may be carry-over from other donors' samples.

The chain carries TRBV20-1 and TRBJ1-2, with D perhaps TRBD1 (6 bases). The V gene lost 6 bases and the J gene lost 7 bases, with 12 bases spanning the gap. The CDR3 contains 11 residues. Germline CDR1 is DFQATT and CDR2 is SNEGSKA (reference sequence). CDR3 coding DNA: TGCAGTGCCCCGACAGGCTCTGGCTACACCTTC. This gives the protein CSAPTGSGYTF.

On this clone: The same CDR3 arises from other DNA sequences in this sample as well. The chain is built from TRBV27 and TRBJ2-1; D uncertain. Trimming shortened V by 8 bases and J by 0 bases, and 8 bases separated the two germline ends. This CDR3 region has 13 residues. Germline V lookup: CDR1 MNHEY, CDR2 SMNVEV (reference sequence). This CDR3 reads CASGVSSYNEQFF. Here the CDR3 DNA reads TGTGCCAGCGGGGTGTCCTCCTACAATGAGCAGTTCTTC.

A word on this clone: Other DNA sequences from this sample encode an identical CDR3 as well. The chain has TRBV7-9 and TRBJ1-2; 7 bases align to TRBD1. Unmatched junction bases numbered 8, after V lost 5 bases and J lost 8 bases. The CDR3 is 13 residues long. Germline CDR1 SEHNR, CDR2 FQNEAQ (reference sequence). CDR3 sequence (DNA): TGTGCCAGCAGCGCCCCAGACAGGGACGGCTACACCTTC. It encodes CASSAPDRDGYTF.

For the CDR3, the DNA is TGTGCCAGCAGCCCAGGGGTAGCGGGAGAGAACATTCAGTACTTC. Protein: CASSPGVAGENIQYF. The rearrangement links TRBV7-9 to TRBJ2-4, with 9 bases matching TRBD2. Per the germline V gene, CDR1 is SEHNR and CDR2 is FQNEAQ (reference sequence). Trimming removed 5 bases from V and 7 bases from J; junction bases left unmatched: 9. This CDR3 contains 15 residues.

This chain connects TRBV13 to TRBJ1-2, with D perhaps matching TRBD1 (5 bases). This CDR3 spans 13 amino acids. V was shortened by 2 bases and J by 2 bases, with 6 bases between the two germline ends. Germline CDR1 reads PRHDT; CDR2 reads FYEKMQ (reference sequence). CDR3 nucleotides: TGTGCCAGCAGCTTAAACAGGAACTATGGCTACACCTTC. Residues: CASSLNRNYGYTF.

The chain is built from TRBV13 and TRBJ1-2; D not certain. Germline V lookup: CDR1 PRHDT, CDR2 FYEKMQ (reference sequence). Deletions cut 0 bases from V and 2 bases from J, with 7 bases between. The CDR3 consists of 14 residues. CDR3: CASSLGEINYGYTF. CDR3 in DNA: TGTGCCAGCAGCTTAGGGGAGATCAACTATGGCTACACCTTC.

This clone came up once. The DNA for the CDR3 is TGTGCCAGCAGCACACCGCTACTAGCGGGAGACTACGAGCAGTACTTC. The encoded protein is CASSTPLLAGDYEQYF. The rearrangement uses TRBV7-8 and TRBJ2-7; 11 positions match TRBD2. The germline gives CDR1 SGHVS, CDR2 FQNEAQ. Trimming removed 5 bases from V and 3 bases from J; junction bases left unmatched: 9. CDR3 length: 16 amino acids.

Only one count was recorded for this clone. The gene calls are TRBV7-8 and TRBJ1-2; D is unresolved. Germline CDR1 is SGHVS and CDR2 is FQNEAQ. V was shortened by 5 bases and J by 3 bases, with 10 bases between the two germline ends. This CDR3 has 13 residues. CDR3 sequence (DNA): TGTGCCAGCAGCCCCGGACTGTACTATGGCTACACCTTC. This codes for CASSPGLYYGYTF.

This clone was recorded only once. This chain links TRBV2 with TRBJ2-6; TRBD2 might be the D (5 bases). CDR1 and CDR2 from the germline V gene are SNHLY and FYNNEI. Trimming cost V 9 bases and J 1 base, with 7 bases left between them. This CDR3 comprises 13 residues. CDR3 sequence (DNA): TGTGCCAGGGAGGTTTCTGGGGCCAACGTCCTGACTTTC. It codes for CAREVSGANVLTF.

This rearrangement joins TRBV4-1 to TRBJ1-5; 7 bases fit TRBD1. Per germline, CDR1 MGHRA and CDR2 YSYEKL. The length of the CDR3 is 14 residues. V lost 4 bases to trimming and J lost 4 bases; unmatched junction nucleotides: 4. The CDR3 sequence is CASSRGQYNQPQHF. CDR3 nucleotides: TGCGCCAGCAGCCGGGGACAGTATAATCAGCCCCAGCATTTT.

The CDR3 bases are TGTGCCAGCATCCACGGGACTGAGCAGTTCTTC. Translated: CASIHGTEQFF. The rearrangement links TRBV25-1 to TRBJ2-1, with D tentatively TRBD1 or TRBD2 (5 bases each). Trimming stripped 7 bases from V and 9 bases from J, with 10 bases between. The CDR3 runs to 11 residues. Germline loops: CDR1 MGHDK, CDR2 SYGVNS.

V and J are TRBV27 and TRBJ1-2, with D tentatively TRBD1 (6 bases). V was pared by 6 bases and J by 2 bases, with 16 bases between. CDR3 length: 15 amino acids. Per the germline V gene, CDR1 is MNHEY and CDR2 is SMNVEV (reference sequence). CDR3 sequence reads: CASRPITGMNYGYTF. The CDR3, as DNA: TGTGCCAGCAGACCTATTACAGGGATGAACTATGGCTACACCTTC.

The chain combines TRBV14 with TRBJ2-2; 9 bases are shared with TRBD2. The junction had 4 bases not matched to a gene; V was cut back by 1 base and J by 7 bases. This CDR3 spans 15 amino acids. Germline loops: CDR1 SGHDN, CDR2 FVKESK. CDR3 sequence: CASSQGGRASGELFF. In DNA form, the CDR3 reads TGTGCCAGCAGCCAAGGCGGGAGGGCCAGCGGGGAGCTGTTTTTT.

The sample holds one count of this clone. The V and J genes are TRBV7-9 and TRBJ1-3, with 7 bases matching TRBD1. This CDR3 comprises 13 residues. The J segment lost 5 bases and the V segment lost 6 bases, leaving 4 bases of the junction unmatched. The germline V gene has CDR1 SEHNR and CDR2 FQNEAQ (reference sequence). The CDR3, as DNA: TGTGCCAGCAGTCGAGGGGGCAGAAACACCATATATTTT. It specifies CASSRGGRNTIYF.

The J gene is TRBJ2-3, the V gene TRBV6-4, with D possibly matching TRBD2 (5 bases). CDR3 length: 16 amino acids. CDR1 MRHNA and CDR2 SNTAGT come from the germline V gene. The ends were cut back, 5 bases at V and 2 bases at J, with 17 bases in the middle. CDR3 nucleotide sequence: TGTGCCAGCAGTCAGGACTGGCCTAGGCCCACAGATACGCAGTATTTT. It translates to CASSQDWPRPTDTQYF.

The chain recombines TRBV5-1 with TRBJ2-1; unclear D gene. CDR3 length: 15 amino acids. CDR1 is SGHRS and CDR2 is YFSETQ in the germline V gene. The ends were cut back, 1 base at V and 4 bases at J, with 12 bases in the middle. The CDR3 is CASSLKRYQYNEQFF. Here the CDR3 DNA reads TGCGCCAGCAGCTTGAAGAGATACCAATACAATGAGCAGTTCTTC.